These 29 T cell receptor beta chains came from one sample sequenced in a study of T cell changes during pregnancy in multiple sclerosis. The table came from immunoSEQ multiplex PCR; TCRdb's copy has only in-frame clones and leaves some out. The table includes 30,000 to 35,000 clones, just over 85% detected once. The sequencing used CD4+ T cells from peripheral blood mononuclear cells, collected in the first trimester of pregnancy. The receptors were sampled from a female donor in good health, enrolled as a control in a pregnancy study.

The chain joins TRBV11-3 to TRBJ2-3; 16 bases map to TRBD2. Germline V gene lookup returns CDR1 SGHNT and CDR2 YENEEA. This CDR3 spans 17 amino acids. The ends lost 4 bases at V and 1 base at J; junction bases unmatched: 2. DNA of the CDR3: TGTGCCAGCAGCTCCGGGACTAGCGGGGGGGGCACAGATACGCAGTATTTT. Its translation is CASSSGTSGGGTDTQYF.

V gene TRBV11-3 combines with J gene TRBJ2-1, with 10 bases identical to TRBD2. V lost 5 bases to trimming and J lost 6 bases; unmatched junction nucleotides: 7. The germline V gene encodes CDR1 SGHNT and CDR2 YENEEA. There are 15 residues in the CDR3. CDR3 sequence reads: CASSPERGGANEQFF. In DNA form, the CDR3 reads TGTGCCAGCAGCCCCGAGCGGGGGGGCGCCAATGAGCAGTTCTTC.

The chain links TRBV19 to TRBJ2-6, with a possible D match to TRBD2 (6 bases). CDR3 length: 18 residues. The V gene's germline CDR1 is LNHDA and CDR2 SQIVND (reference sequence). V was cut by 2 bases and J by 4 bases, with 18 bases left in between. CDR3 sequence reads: CASSILGGSTLGANVLTF. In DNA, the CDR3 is TGTGCCAGTAGTATATTGGGGGGAAGTACGTTGGGGGCCAACGTCCTGACTTTC.

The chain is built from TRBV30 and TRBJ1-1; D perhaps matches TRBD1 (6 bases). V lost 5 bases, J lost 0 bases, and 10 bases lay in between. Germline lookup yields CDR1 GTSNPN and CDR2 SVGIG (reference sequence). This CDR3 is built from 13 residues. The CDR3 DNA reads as TGTGCCTGGCAAGGACAGATGAACACTGAAGCTTTCTTT. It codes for CAWQGQMNTEAFF.

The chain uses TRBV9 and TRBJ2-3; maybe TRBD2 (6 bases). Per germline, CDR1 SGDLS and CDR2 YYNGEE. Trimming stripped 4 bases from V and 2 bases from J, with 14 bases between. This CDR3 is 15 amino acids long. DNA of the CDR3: TGTGCCAGCAGCCCCCATAGCGGAAACACAGATACGCAGTATTTT. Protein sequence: CASSPHSGNTDTQYF.

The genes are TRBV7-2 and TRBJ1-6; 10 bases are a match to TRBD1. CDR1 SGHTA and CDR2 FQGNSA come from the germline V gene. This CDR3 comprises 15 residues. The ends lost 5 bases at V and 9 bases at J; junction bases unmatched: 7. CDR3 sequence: CASSRGTGETSPLHF. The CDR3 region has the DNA TGTGCCAGCAGCAGAGGGACAGGGGAAACTTCACCCCTCCACTTT.

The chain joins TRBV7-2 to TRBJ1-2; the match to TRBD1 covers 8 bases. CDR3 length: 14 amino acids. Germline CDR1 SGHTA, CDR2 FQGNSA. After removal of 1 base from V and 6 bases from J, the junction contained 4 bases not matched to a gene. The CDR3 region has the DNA TGTGCCAGCAGCTTAGAGGGACAGGTGGATGGCTACACCTTC. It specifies CASSLEGQVDGYTF.

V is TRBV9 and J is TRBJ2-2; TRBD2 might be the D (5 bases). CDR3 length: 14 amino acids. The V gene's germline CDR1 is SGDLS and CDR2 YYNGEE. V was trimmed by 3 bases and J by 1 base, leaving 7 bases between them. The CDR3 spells CASSGGLNTGELFF. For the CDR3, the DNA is TGTGCCAGCAGCGGAGGACTGAACACCGGGGAGCTGTTTTTT.

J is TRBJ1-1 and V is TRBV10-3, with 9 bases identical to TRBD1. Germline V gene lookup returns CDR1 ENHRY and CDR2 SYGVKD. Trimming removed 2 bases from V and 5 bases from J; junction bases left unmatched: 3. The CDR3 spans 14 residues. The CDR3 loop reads CAISENRGRTEAFF. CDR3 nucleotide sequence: TGTGCCATCAGTGAGAACAGGGGGCGGACTGAAGCTTTCTTT.

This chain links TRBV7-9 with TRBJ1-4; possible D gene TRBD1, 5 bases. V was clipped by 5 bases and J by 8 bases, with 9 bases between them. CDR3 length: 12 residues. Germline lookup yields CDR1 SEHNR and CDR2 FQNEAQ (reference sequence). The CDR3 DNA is TGTGCCAGCAGCAACCACAGGGAAAAACTGTTTTTT. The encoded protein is CASSNHREKLFF.

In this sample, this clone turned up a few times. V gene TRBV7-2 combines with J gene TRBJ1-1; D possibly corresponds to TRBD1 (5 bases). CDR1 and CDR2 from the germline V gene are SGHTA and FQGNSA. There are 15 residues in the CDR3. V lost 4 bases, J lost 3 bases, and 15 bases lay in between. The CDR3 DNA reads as TGTGCCAGCAGCTCACGTCTTTGGGGGGACACTGAAGCTTTCTTT. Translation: CASSSRLWGDTEAFF.

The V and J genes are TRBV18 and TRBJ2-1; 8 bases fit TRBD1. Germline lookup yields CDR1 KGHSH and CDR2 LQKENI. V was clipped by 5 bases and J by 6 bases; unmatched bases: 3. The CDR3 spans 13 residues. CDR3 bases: TGTGCCAGCTCAGACACAGGGGGCAATGAGCAGTTCTTC. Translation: CASSDTGGNEQFF.

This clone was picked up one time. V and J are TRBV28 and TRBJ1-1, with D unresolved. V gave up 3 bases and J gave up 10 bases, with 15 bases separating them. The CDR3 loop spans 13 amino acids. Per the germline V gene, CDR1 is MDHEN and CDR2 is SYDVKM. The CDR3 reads CASSFLRGEGAFF. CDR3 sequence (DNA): TGTGCCAGCAGTTTCCTCCGCGGGGAGGGAGCTTTCTTT. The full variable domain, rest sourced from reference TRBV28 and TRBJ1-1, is DVKVTQSSRYLVKRTGEKVFLECVQDMDHENMFWYRQDPGLGLRLIYFSYDVKMKEKGDIPEGYSVSREKKERFSLILESASTNQTSMYLCASSFLRGEGAFFGQGTRLTVV.

CDR3 residues: CASSVGQDTGELFF. As DNA, the CDR3 is TGTGCCAGCAGCGTAGGGCAGGACACCGGGGAGCTGTTTTTT. V and J are TRBV9 and TRBJ2-2; D not resolved. The CDR3 consists of 14 residues. Germline V gene lookup returns CDR1 SGDLS and CDR2 YYNGEE. V lost 0 bases to trimming and J lost 3 bases, with 6 bases between them.

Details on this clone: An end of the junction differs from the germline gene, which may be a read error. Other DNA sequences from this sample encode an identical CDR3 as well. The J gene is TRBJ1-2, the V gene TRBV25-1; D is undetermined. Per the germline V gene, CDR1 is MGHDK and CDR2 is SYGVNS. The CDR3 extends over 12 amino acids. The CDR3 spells CASSEVPGGYTF. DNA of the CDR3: TGTGCCAGTAGTGAGGTACCCGGTGGCTACACCTTC.

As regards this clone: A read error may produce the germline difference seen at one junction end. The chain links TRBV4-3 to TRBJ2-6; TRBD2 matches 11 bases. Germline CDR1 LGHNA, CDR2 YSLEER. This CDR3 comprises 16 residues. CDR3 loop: CASTQEPSGGPRVLTF. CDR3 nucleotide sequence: TGCGCCAGCACCCAAGAACCTAGCGGGGGGCCCAGGGTCCTGACTTTC.

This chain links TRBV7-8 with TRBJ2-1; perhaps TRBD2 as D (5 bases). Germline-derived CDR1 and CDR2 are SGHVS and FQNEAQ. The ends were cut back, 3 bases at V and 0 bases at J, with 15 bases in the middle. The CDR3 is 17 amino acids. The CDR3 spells CASSFSEGGLSYNEQFF. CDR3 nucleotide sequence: TGTGCCAGCAGCTTTTCCGAGGGCGGACTCTCCTACAATGAGCAGTTCTTC. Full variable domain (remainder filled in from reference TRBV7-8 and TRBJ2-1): GAGVSQSPRYKVAKRGQDVALRCDPISGHVSLFWYQQALGQGPEFLTYFQNEAQLDKSGLPSDRFFAERPEGSVSTLKIQRTQQEDSAVYLCASSFSEGGLSYNEQFFGPGTRLTVL.

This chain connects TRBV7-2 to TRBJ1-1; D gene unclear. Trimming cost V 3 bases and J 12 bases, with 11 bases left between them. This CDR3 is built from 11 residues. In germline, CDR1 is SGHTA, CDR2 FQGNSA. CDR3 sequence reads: CASSFRRNTFF. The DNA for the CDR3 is TGTGCCAGCAGCTTTCGGCGGAATACTTTCTTT.

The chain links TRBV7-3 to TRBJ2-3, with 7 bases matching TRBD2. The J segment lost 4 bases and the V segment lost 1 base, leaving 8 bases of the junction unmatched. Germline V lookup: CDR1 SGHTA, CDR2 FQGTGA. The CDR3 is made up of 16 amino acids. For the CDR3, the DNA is TGTGCCAGCAGCTTAAATCCGCGGGGGACCGCAGATACGCAGTATTTT. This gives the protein CASSLNPRGTADTQYF.

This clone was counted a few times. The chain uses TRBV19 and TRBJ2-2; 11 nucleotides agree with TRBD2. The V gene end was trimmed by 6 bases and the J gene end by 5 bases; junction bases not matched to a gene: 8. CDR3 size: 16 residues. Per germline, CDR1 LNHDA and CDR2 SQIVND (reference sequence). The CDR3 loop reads CASSEIAGGPTGELFF. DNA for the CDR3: TGTGCCAGTAGCGAAATAGCGGGGGGGCCGACCGGGGAGCTGTTTTTT.

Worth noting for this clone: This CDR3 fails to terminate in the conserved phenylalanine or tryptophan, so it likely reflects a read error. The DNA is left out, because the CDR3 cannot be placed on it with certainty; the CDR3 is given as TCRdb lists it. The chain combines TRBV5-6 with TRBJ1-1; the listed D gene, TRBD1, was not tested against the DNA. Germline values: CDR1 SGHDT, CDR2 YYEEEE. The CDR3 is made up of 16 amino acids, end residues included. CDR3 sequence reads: CASSWLTRTVSRPSSI.

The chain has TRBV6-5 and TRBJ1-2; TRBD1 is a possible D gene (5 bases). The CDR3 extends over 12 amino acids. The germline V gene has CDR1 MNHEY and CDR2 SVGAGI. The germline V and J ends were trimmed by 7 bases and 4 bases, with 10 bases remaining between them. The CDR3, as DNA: TGTGCCAGCACCCAGGGCAGCTATGGCTACACCTTC. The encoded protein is CASTQGSYGYTF.

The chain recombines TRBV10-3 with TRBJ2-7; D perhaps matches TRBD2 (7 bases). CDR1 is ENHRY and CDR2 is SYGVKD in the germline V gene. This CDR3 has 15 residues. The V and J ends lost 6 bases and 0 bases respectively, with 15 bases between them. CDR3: CAISGRTVSSYEQYF. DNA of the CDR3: TGTGCCATCAGCGGGAGGACAGTAAGCTCCTACGAGCAGTACTTC.

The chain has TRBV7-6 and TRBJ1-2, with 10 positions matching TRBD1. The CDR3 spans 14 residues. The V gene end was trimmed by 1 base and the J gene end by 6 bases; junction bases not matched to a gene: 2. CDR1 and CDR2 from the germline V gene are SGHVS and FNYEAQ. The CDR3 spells CASSLVGTGDGYTF. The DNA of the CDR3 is TGTGCCAGCAGCTTAGTGGGGACAGGGGATGGCTACACCTTC.

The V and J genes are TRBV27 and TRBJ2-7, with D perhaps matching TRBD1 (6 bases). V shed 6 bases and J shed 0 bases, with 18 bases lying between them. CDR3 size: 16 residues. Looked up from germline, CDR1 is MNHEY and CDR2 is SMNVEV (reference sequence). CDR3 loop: CASSSIQGGDSYEQYF. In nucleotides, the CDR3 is TGTGCCAGCAGCTCAATACAGGGTGGTGACTCCTACGAGCAGTACTTC.

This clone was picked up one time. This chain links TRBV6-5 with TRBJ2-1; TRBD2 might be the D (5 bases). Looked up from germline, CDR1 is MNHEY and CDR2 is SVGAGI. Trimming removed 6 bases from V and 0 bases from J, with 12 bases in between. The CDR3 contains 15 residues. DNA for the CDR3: TGTGCCAGCAGCCTGAGGGCCAGCTCCTACAATGAGCAGTTCTTC. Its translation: CASSLRASSYNEQFF.

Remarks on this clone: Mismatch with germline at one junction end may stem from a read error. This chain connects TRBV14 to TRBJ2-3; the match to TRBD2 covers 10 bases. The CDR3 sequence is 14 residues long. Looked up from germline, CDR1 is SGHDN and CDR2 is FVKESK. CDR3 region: CASSQDMGPSGSNF. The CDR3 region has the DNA TGTGCCAGCAGCCAAGATATGGGGCCTAGCGGGAGTAATTTT.

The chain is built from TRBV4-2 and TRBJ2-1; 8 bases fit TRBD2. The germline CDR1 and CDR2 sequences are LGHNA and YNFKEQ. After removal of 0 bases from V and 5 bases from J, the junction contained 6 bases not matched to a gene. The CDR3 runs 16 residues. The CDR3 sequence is CASSQEEERGNNEQFF. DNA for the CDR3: TGTGCCAGCAGCCAAGAGGAAGAGCGGGGGAACAATGAGCAGTTCTTC.

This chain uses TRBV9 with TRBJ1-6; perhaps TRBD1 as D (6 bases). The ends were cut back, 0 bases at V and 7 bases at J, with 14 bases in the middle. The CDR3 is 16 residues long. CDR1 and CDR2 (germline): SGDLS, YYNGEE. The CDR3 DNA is TGTGCCAGCAGCGTAGCGGTGCAGGGGTCAAATTCACCCCTCCACTTT. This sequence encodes CASSVAVQGSNSPLHF.